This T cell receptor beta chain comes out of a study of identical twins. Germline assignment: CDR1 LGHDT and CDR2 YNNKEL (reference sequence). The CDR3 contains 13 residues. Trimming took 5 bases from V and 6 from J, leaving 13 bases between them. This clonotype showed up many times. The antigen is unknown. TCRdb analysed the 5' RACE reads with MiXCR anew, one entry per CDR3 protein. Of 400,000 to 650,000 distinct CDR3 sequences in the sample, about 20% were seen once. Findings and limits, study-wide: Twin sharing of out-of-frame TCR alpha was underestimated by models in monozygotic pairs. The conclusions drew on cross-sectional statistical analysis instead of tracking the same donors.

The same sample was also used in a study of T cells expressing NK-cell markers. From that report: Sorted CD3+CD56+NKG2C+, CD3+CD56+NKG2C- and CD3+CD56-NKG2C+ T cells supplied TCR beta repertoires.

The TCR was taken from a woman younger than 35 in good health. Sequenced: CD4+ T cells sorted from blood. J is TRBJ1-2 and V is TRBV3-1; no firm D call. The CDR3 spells CASSSPGFNGYTF. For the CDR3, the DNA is TGTGCCAGCAGCTCCCCCGGGTTCAATGGCTACACCTTC.